This TCR beta chain stems from a study of T cell responses to AZD1222 COVID-19 vaccine. The method was immunoSEQ multiplex PCR; TCRdb's version includes in-frame clones alone and lacks a portion of them. The sample holds 120,000 to 150,000 clones, about nine tenths seen once. The TCR comes from an adult in good health. Sequences were derived from peripheral blood, sampled on day 0 of MenACWY control vaccination.

The chain's CDR3 is CASSTRTPDEKLFF. CDR3 DNA sequence: TGTGCCAGTAGTACCCGAACCCCGGATGAAAAACTGTTTTTT. This rearrangement joins TRBV19 to TRBJ1-4; no firm D call. Germline-derived CDR1 and CDR2 are LNHDA and SQIVND (reference sequence). Trimming stripped 4 bases from V and 6 bases from J, with 12 bases between. The CDR3 is made up of 14 amino acids.